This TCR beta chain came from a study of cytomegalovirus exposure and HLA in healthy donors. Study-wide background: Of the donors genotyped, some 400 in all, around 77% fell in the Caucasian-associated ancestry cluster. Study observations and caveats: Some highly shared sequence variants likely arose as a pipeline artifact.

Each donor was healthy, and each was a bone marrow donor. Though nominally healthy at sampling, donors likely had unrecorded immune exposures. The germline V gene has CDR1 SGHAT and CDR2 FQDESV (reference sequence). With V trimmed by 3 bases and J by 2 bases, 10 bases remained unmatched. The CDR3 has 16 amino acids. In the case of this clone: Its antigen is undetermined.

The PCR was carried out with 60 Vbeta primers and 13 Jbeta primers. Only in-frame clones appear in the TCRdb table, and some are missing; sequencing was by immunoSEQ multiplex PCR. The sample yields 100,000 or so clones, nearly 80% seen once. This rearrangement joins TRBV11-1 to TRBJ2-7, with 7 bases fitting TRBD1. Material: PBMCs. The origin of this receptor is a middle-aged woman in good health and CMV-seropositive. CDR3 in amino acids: CASSFAYLTGPYEQYF. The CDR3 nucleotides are TGTGCCAGCAGCTTCGCCTACCTGACAGGGCCCTACGAGCAGTACTTC.